This T cell receptor (beta chain) was observed in a study of shared clonotypes between healthy human individuals. The authors distributed each subset's genomic DNA evenly over several immunoSEQ plates. Sequencing used immunoSEQ multiplex PCR; TCRdb keeps in-frame clones, though not all of them. The sample lists around 2.3 million clones; 95% were seen once. Comments on this clone: The antigen is undetermined.

Study results and caveats: The donor pool, a small one, limited the genetic and exposure-history diversity represented. Larger richness was generally estimated for naive than memory subsets. Although depth was large, rarefaction showed that sequencing of the sorted subsets was incomplete.

CDR1 is MDHEN, CDR2 SYDVKM, per germline. Trimming stripped 5 bases from V and 2 bases from J, with 4 bases between. The CDR3 length is 11 residues. The TCR sequence derives from a man younger than 35 in good health. The sample was naive CD4+ T cells sorted from blood. Subset given: CD45RA+ positively selected. V gene TRBV28 combines with J gene TRBJ2-7, with D hard to call. The CDR3 nucleotides are TGTGCCAGCAGTGTTGCCTACGAGCAGTACTTC. Residues: CASSVAYEQYF.